The T cell receptor beta chain described here comes from a study of cytomegalovirus exposure and HLA in healthy donors. CDR3 size: 15 residues. The V gene's germline CDR1 is GTSNPN and CDR2 SVGIG (reference sequence). V was cut by 0 bases and J by 6 bases, with 17 bases left in between. Assay: immunoSEQ multiplex PCR; the TCRdb copy retains only in-frame clones and omits some. Of 200,000 to 250,000 clones detected, around nine tenths appear once; the ten largest clones hold 0.85% to 1.2%. The material sequenced was PBMCs. The chain links TRBV30 to TRBJ1-1; D possibly corresponds to TRBD1 (6 bases). The TCR was taken from a woman aged 18-29 years in good health and CMV-seronegative. DNA of the CDR3: TGTGCCTGGAGTGTACGGAAGGGCACAGGGTCTGAAGCTTTCTTT. This translates into CAWSVRKGTGSEAFF.